The 20 T cell receptor beta chains reported below all come from one sample, sequenced in a study of cytomegalovirus exposure and HLA in healthy donors. Primers for the PCR totalled 60 Vbeta and 13 Jbeta. Profiled with immunoSEQ multiplex PCR; TCRdb holds only in-frame clones, not every one. The table includes about 80,000 clones, 70% to 80% detected once. Sample: PBMCs. All receptors derive from a man aged 25-40 years in good health and CMV-seronegative.

The rearrangement joins TRBV7-9 to TRBJ1-5; 10 bases line up with TRBD1. Germline V gene lookup returns CDR1 SEHNR and CDR2 FQNEAQ (reference sequence). V shed 5 bases, J shed 5 bases, and the junction held 3 bases outside the gene matches. The CDR3 extends over 14 amino acids. The CDR3 sequence: CASSTGTGDQPQHF. The CDR3 DNA reads as TGTGCCAGCAGCACAGGGACAGGGGATCAGCCCCAGCATTTT.

V gene TRBV9 combines with J gene TRBJ2-7, with TRBD2 as a possible D gene (6 bases). This CDR3 region has 15 residues. Per the germline V gene, CDR1 is SGDLS and CDR2 is YYNGEE. Trimming took off 4 bases at V and 5 bases at J, with 19 bases between the two ends. In nucleotides, the CDR3 is TGTGCCAGCAGCCCAATGCCGGGAGCCGGGGACGAGCAGTACTTC. It yields the protein CASSPMPGAGDEQYF.

The V and J genes are TRBV6-6 and TRBJ2-1, with 10 bases aligning to TRBD2. The CDR3 consists of 15 residues. The V segment lost 7 bases and the J segment 7 bases; nucleotides outside the gene matches: 10. The germline V gene has CDR1 MNHNY and CDR2 SVGAGI (reference sequence). The CDR3 DNA reads TGTGCCAGCAAAAGAGAGCGGGGGGGCCTGAATGAGCAGTTCTTC. Translated, it gives CASKRERGGLNEQFF.

This chain uses TRBV4-3 with TRBJ2-4; TRBD2 agrees at 8 bases. The length of the CDR3 is 15 residues. The V and J ends lost 0 bases and 7 bases, in that order; junction bases with no gene match: 5. Germline V gene data show CDR1 as LGHNA and CDR2 as YSLEER. The DNA for the CDR3 is TGCGCCAGCAGCCAAGATCCCGGGACTAGGAACATTCAGTACTTC. It specifies CASSQDPGTRNIQYF.

This clone was seen a few times. The gene calls are TRBV10-3 and TRBJ1-1, with a weak D call TRBD1 (6 bases). From germline, CDR1 is ENHRY and CDR2 SYGVKD. The CDR3 has 13 residues. Trimming removed 11 bases at V and 0 bases at J, with 13 bases between. This CDR3 is CASTGLMNTEAFF. The CDR3, as DNA: TGTGCCTCGACAGGACTCATGAACACTGAAGCTTTCTTT.

This clone was detected only a few times. This sequence joins TRBV7-9 and TRBJ2-7; TRBD2 matches at 10 bases. Germline-derived CDR1 and CDR2 are SEHNR and FQNEAQ (reference sequence). Losses at the gene ends were 5 bases for V and 6 bases for J; bases not matched to a gene: 10. The CDR3 totals 15 residues. The CDR3 DNA reads as TGTGCCAGCAGCACCGAGCGGGGGGGCGGTTCCGAGCAGTACTTC. Encoded protein: CASSTERGGGSEQYF.

Worth noting for this clone: The junction and the germline gene differ at one end; a read error may be behind it. V gene TRBV7-9 combines with J gene TRBJ2-7, with TRBD1 identical over 8 bases. The V gene's germline CDR1 is SEHNR and CDR2 FQNEAQ (reference sequence). The CDR3 is 18 amino acids. The CDR3 DNA is TGTTCCAGCAGCAAAACTTCATTATCCGGGACAGGTCCCTACGAGCAGTACTTC. Translated, it gives CSSSKTSLSGTGPYEQYF.

This chain uses TRBV10-3 with TRBJ2-2; D call uncertain. The CDR3 runs to 17 residues. The germline CDR1 and CDR2 sequences are ENHRY and SYGVKD. V was pared by 3 bases and J by 0 bases, with 14 bases between. The CDR3 sequence is CAISDGGRISNTGELFF. DNA for the CDR3: TGTGCCATCAGTGACGGCGGCCGTATTTCGAACACCGGGGAGCTGTTTTTT.

V is TRBV7-9 and J is TRBJ2-7; a weak D match, TRBD2 (6 bases). This CDR3 comprises 14 residues. Between the trimmed V and J ends, which lost 3 bases and 4 bases, there was a span of 13 bases. Germline V CDR1 and CDR2: SEHNR, FQNEAQ (reference sequence). CDR3 residues: CASSLAAAGYEQYF. For the CDR3, the DNA is TGTGCCAGCAGCTTGGCGGCGGCGGGATACGAGCAGTACTTC.

This chain connects TRBV20-1 to TRBJ2-7, with 7 bases that match TRBD1. V lost 6 bases and J lost 4; bases outside the gene matches: 3. The CDR3 is 11 residues long. CDR1 DFQATT and CDR2 SNEGSKA come from the germline V gene (reference sequence). CDR3 DNA: TGCAGTGCAGGACAGGTTTACGAGCAGTACTTC. Residues: CSAGQVYEQYF.

The chain couples TRBV18 to TRBJ2-5; 12 bases map to TRBD2. This CDR3 has 15 residues. With V trimmed by 3 bases and J by 5 bases, 4 bases remained unmatched. The germline V gene has CDR1 KGHSH and CDR2 LQKENI. The CDR3 loop reads CASSPRTSGMETQYF. Here the CDR3 DNA reads TGTGCCAGCTCACCTCGGACTAGCGGGATGGAGACCCAGTACTTC.

The chain is built from TRBV30 and TRBJ2-5; TRBD2 is a possible D gene (5 bases). The J call could be wrong; TRBJ2-7 is a better fit for the DNA end. Germline CDR1 reads GTSNPN; CDR2 reads SVGIG (reference sequence). The CDR3 length is 14 residues. CDR3 DNA sequence: TGTGCCTGGCTTGCTAAGACTAATCCTTACGAGCAGTACTTC. Translated, it gives CAWLAKTNPYEQYF.

This chain uses TRBV5-1 with TRBJ2-1, with 9 bases matching TRBD2. V trimming: 4 bases; J trimming: 10 bases; junction bases outside the gene matches: 12. The CDR3 has 15 amino acids. Germline V gene data show CDR1 as SGHRS and CDR2 as YFSETQ. CDR3 in amino acids: CASSREGSGSREQFF. The DNA for the CDR3 is TGCGCCAGCAGCCGCGAGGGTAGCGGGAGTCGAGAGCAGTTCTTC. Combining the CDR3 with reference TRBV5-1 and TRBJ2-1 gives the whole variable domain KAGVTQTPRYLIKTRGQQVTLSCSPISGHRSVSWYQQTPGQGLQFLFEYFSETQRNKGNFPGRFSGRQFSNSRSEMNVSTLELGDSALYLCASSREGSGSREQFFGPGTRLTVL.

In DNA form, the CDR3 reads TGCGCCAGCAGCACCCTGAGGGGGGGGGACTACGAGCAGTACTTC. Encoded protein: CASSTLRGGDYEQYF. This sequence joins TRBV4-3 and TRBJ2-7, with TRBD2 as a possible D gene (7 bases). The CDR3 totals 15 residues. Per the germline V gene, CDR1 is LGHNA and CDR2 is YSLEER. V was trimmed by 5 bases and J by 3 bases, leaving 17 bases between them.

The CDR3 DNA reads TGTGCCAGCAGTGAGAGGAAGAGCGGCGCAGATACGCAGTATTTT. Protein: CASSERKSGADTQYF. The chain combines TRBV6-1 with TRBJ2-3; D might be TRBD2 (5 bases). Germline CDR1 reads MNHNS; CDR2 reads SASEGT. The germline V and J ends were trimmed by 3 bases and 4 bases, with 14 bases remaining between them. This CDR3 contains 15 residues.

The chain uses TRBV19 and TRBJ2-3; D is unclear. Trimming left V 3 bases short and J 3 bases short, with 22 bases between. The CDR3 runs to 18 residues. The germline V gene has CDR1 LNHDA and CDR2 SQIVND (reference sequence). The CDR3 bases are TGTGCCAGTAGTATCCTCTTCGATATGGCTAGAGATACAGATACGCAGTATTTT. This codes for CASSILFDMARDTDTQYF.

V gene TRBV6-6 combines with J gene TRBJ1-5, with D maybe TRBD1 (6 bases). The germline V gene has CDR1 MNHNY and CDR2 SVGAGI (reference sequence). V was pared by 6 bases and J by 2 bases, with 17 bases between. The CDR3 spans 16 residues. CDR3 sequence (DNA): TGTGCCAGCAGCCCTACAGGGCCTGCCGGCAATCAGCCCCAGCATTTT. Its protein is CASSPTGPAGNQPQHF.

The chain couples TRBV6-6 to TRBJ2-7, with D possibly TRBD2 on 5 matching bases. V dropped 10 bases and J dropped 5 bases, with 15 bases sitting between them. CDR3 size: 12 residues. The V gene's germline CDR1 is MNHNY and CDR2 SVGAGI (reference sequence). CDR3 residues: CATSRVLDEQYF. The CDR3 DNA reads TGTGCCACCTCGAGGGTATTGGACGAGCAGTACTTC.

The sample holds a few counts of this clone. CDR3 residues: CASSSTRREQFF. The CDR3 DNA follows: TGTGCCAGCAGCTCTACTAGGAGGGAGCAGTTCTTC. The chain combines TRBV13 with TRBJ2-1, with a possible D match to TRBD2 (5 bases). Trimming removed 4 bases from V and 10 bases from J, with 11 bases in between. Germline loops: CDR1 PRHDT, CDR2 FYEKMQ (reference sequence). The CDR3 length is 12 residues.

This chain connects TRBV5-6 to TRBJ2-5; D ambiguous. The J call may be incorrect, as the DNA end agrees better with TRBJ2-7. The V gene's germline CDR1 is SGHDT and CDR2 YYEEEE. The CDR3 is 15 residues long. This CDR3 is CASSAARKARYEQYF. CDR3 nucleotides: TGTGCCAGCAGCGCGGCCAGAAAAGCCCGTTACGAGCAGTACTTC.